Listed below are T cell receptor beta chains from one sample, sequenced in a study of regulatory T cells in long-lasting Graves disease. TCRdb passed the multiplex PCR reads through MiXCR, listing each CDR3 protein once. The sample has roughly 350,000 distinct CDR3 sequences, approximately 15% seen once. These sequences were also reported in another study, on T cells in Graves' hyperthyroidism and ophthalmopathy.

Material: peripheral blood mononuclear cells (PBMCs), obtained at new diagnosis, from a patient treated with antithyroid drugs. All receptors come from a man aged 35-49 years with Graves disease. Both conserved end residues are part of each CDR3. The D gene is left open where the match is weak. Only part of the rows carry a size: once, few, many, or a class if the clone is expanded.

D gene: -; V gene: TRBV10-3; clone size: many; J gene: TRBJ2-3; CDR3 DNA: TGTGCCACCGCAGGGACAGATACGCAGTATTTT; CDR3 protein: CATAGTDTQYF
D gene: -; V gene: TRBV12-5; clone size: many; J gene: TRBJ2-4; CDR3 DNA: TGTGCTAGTGGGGGTGGGGGGCCCACATCCCCAGCCAAAAACATTCAGTACTTC; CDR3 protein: CASGGGGPTSPAKNIQYF
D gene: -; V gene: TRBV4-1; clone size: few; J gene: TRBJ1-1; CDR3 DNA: TGCGCCAGCAGCCAACGGGGGTCGTCGGGGAACACTGAAGCTTTCTTT; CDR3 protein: CASSQRGSSGNTEAFF
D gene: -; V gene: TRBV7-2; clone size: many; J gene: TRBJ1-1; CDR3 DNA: TGTGCCAGCAGAAGAGACTGGGACACTGAAGCTTTCTTT; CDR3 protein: CASRRDWDTEAFF
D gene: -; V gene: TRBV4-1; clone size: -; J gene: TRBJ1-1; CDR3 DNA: TGCGCCAGCAGCGGCCTTTTAAGGGGGGACACTGAAGCTTTCTTT; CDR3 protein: CASSGLLRGDTEAFF
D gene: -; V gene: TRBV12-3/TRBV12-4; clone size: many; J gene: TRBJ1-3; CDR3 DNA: TGTGCCAGCAGTCACGTACGGCTCTCTGGAAACACCATATATTTT; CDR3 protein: CASSHVRLSGNTIYF
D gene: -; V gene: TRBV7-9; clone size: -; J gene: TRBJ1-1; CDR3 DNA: TGTGCCAGCAGCCTAGGGGTTCCTGAAGCTTTCTTT; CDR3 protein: CASSLGVPEAFF
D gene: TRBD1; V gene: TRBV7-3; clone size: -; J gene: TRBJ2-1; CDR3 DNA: TGTGCCAGCAGCTTGACAGGGGCCGCCACCTACAATGAGCAGTTCTTC; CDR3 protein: CASSLTGAATYNEQFF
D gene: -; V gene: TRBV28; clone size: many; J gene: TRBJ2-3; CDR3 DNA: TGTGCCAGCAGATACCGGGCCACAGATACGCAGTATTTT; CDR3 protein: CASRYRATDTQYF
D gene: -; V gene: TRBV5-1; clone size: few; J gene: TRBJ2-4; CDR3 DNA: TGCGCCAGCGCGACCAATCTAGCCAAAAACATTCAGTACTTC; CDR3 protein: CASATNLAKNIQYF
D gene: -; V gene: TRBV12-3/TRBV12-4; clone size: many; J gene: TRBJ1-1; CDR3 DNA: TGTGCCAGCAGTCGGGTCTGGAACACTGAAGCTTTCTTT; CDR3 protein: CASSRVWNTEAFF
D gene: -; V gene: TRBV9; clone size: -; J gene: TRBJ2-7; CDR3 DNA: TGTGCCAGCAGCCCCCGGTGGGTGCTAGCGTATGGCTACGAGCAGTACTTC; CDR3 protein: CASSPRWVLAYGYEQYF
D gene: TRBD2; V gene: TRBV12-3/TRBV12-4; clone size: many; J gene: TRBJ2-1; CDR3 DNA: TGTGCCAGCAGTTTGCAGGTGGGGGGGAATGAGCAGTTCTTC; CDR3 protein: CASSLQVGGNEQFF
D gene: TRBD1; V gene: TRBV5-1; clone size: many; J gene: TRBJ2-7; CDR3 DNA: TGCGCCAGCAGCTGGCGACAGGGTACCTACGAGCAGTACTTC; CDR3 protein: CASSWRQGTYEQYF
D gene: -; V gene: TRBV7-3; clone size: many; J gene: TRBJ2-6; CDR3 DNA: TGTGCCAGCAGCTTAAACCCGGGGGCCGAAGGAAGCTCTGGGGCCAACGTCCTGACTTTC; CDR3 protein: CASSLNPGAEGSSGANVLTF
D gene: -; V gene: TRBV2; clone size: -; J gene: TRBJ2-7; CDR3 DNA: TGTGCCAGCAGTGAAAGGGACGAGCAGTACTTC; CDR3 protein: CASSERDEQYF
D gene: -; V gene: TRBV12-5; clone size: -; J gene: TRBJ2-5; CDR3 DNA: TGTGCTAGTGGTTTGGGGGCCCAAGAGACCCAGTACTTC; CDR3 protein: CASGLGAQETQYF
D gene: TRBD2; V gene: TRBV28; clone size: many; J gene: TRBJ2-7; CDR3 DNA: TGTGCCAGCAGCGGGAGGTGGGGATCCGAGCAGTACTTC; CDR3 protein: CASSGRWGSEQYF
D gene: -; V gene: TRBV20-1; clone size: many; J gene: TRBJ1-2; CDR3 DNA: TGCAGTGCTGCCCCACCTAACTATGGCTACACCTTC; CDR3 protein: CSAAPPNYGYTF
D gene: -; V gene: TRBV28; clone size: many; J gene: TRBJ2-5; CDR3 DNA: TGTGCCAGCAGCTCACAGGGGAGGGAGACCCAGTACTTC; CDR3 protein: CASSSQGRETQYF
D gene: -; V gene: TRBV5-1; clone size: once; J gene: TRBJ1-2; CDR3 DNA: TGCGCCAGCAGCTTGGAACCGACCCTCTATGGCTACACCTTC; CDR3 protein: CASSLEPTLYGYTF
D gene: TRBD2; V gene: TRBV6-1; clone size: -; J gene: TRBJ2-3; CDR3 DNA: TGTGCCAACAGTGACTCAGCGGGGGGCATAGATACGCAGTATTTT; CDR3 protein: CANSDSAGGIDTQYF
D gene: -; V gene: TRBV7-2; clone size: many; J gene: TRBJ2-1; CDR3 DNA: TGTGCCAGCAGCCTAGATCGGGGAGGCAATGAGCAGTTCTTC; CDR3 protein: CASSLDRGGNEQFF
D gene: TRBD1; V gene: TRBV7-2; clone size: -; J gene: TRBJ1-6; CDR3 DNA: TGTGCCAGCAGCTTGCCGACAGGGTCGAGTAATTCACCCCTCCACTTT; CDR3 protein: CASSLPTGSSNSPLHF
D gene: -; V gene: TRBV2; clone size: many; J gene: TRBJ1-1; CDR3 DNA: TGTGCCAGCAGTTATGCGGGGGCAAACACTGAAGCTTTCTTT; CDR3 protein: CASSYAGANTEAFF
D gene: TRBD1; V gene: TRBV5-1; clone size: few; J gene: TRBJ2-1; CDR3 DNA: TGCGCCAGCAGCGCCGCCGGGACAGGGGCCGCTTATCGGTTGAATGAGCAGTTCTTC; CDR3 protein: CASSAAGTGAAYRLNEQFF
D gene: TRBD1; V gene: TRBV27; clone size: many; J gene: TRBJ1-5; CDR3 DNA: TGTGCCAGCAGTTCGACAGGGCCGGTTCAGCCCCAGCATTTT; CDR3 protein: CASSSTGPVQPQHF
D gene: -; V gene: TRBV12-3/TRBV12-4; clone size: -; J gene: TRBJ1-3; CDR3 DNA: TGTGCCAGCAGTCCTGGGGAGTTGGGAAACACCATATATTTT; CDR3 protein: CASSPGELGNTIYF